This is a list of T cell receptor beta chains from one sample in a study of monozygotic twins with cystic fibrosis. Sequencing used immunoSEQ multiplex PCR; TCRdb keeps in-frame clones, though not all of them. The sample lists fewer than 20,000 clones, 97% seen once, with 1.9% in the top ten. The material sequenced was blood. These receptors were taken from a woman aged 25 to 45 with cystic fibrosis. Each CDR3 is given with its conserved first and last residue. Each record gives: J gene, D gene, V gene, clone size, CDR3 protein, CDR3 DNA. The D gene is left open where the match is weak. The size of a clone is reported for some rows only, either as once, few or many, or as a class for expanded clones.

TRBJ1-1,-,TRBV7-9,-,CASSLARGEAFF,TGTGCCAGCAGCTTAGCGCGGGGTGAAGCTTTCTTT
TRBJ1-6,TRBD1,TRBV6-6,few,CASSPGQAPSPLHF,TGTGCCAGCAGCCCGGGACAGGCGCCCTCACCCCTCCACTTT
TRBJ1-1,TRBD1,TRBV5-1,-,CASSLQGTVNTEAFF,TGCGCCAGCAGCTTGCAGGGGACAGTGAACACTGAAGCTTTCTTT
TRBJ2-2,TRBD2,TRBV30,-,CAWRGLAGGDTGELFF,TGTGCCTGGAGGGGACTAGCGGGGGGCGACACCGGGGAGCTGTTTTTT
TRBJ2-2,TRBD1,TRBV6-1,-,CASSVHGTGVKIAGELFF,TGTGCCAGCAGTGTCCACGGGACAGGGGTTAAAATTGCCGGGGAGCTGTTTTTT
TRBJ1-1,TRBD1,TRBV28,-,CASSPLPGGTEAFF,TGTGCCAGCAGTCCGTTACCAGGGGGCACTGAAGCTTTCTTT
TRBJ2-1,-,TRBV5-4,once,CASSLSLAVYNEQFF,TGTGCCAGCAGCTTGTCATTAGCGGTCTACAATGAGCAGTTCTTC
TRBJ1-1,TRBD1,TRBV23-1,-,CASSHRGLGTEAFF,TGCGCCAGCAGTCACAGGGGGCTGGGTACTGAAGCTTTCTTT
TRBJ2-7,TRBD1,TRBV29-1,-,CSVLGQAYEQYF,TGCAGCGTTTTGGGACAGGCCTACGAGCAGTACTTC
TRBJ1-6,TRBD1,TRBV4-3,-,CASSQEQGAGNSPLHF,TGCGCCAGCAGCCAAGAACAGGGGGCCGGTAATTCACCCCTCCACTTT
TRBJ2-7,TRBD2,TRBV29-1,-,CSVGTSGVSYEQYF,TGCAGCGTTGGGACTAGCGGGGTCTCCTACGAGCAGTACTTC
TRBJ2-1,TRBD2,TRBV5-1,-,CASSTSGGNEQFF,TGCGCCAGCAGCACTAGCGGGGGAAATGAGCAGTTCTTC
TRBJ2-3,TRBD2,TRBV7-9,-,CASSFFSGGPYTQYF,TGTGCCAGCAGCTTCTTTAGCGGGGGGCCCTATACGCAGTATTTT
TRBJ2-5,-,TRBV4-2,-,CASSQDQAPVVTQYF,TGTGCCAGCAGCCAAGATCAGGCGCCGGTCGTGACCCAGTACTTC
TRBJ1-1,TRBD1,TRBV19,few,CASSWGQRNTEAFF,TGTGCCAGTAGCTGGGGACAGAGGAACACTGAAGCTTTCTTT
TRBJ1-5,-,TRBV6-1,-,CASSEAEGKGNQPQHF,TGTGCCAGCAGTGAAGCTGAGGGGAAGGGCAATCAGCCCCAGCATTTT
TRBJ1-4,TRBD1,TRBV6-1,-,CASNLGQGRNEKLFF,TGTGCCAGCAACCTAGGACAGGGACGAAATGAAAAACTGTTTTTT
TRBJ1-6,TRBD1,TRBV2,-,CASSGQGRNTNSPLHF,TGTGCCAGCAGTGGACAGGGTCGAAATACCAATTCACCCCTCCACTTT
TRBJ1-1,TRBD1,TRBV10-3,-,CAIRRGQGDEGAFF,TGTGCCATCCGTCGGGGCCAGGGGGACGAAGGAGCTTTCTTT
TRBJ1-1,-,TRBV30,-,CAWSYSLNTEAFF,TGTGCCTGGAGCTACAGCCTGAACACTGAAGCTTTCTTT
TRBJ1-2,-,TRBV5-1,-,CASSLKPSGQLPHYGYTF,TGCGCCAGCAGCTTGAAACCATCGGGACAATTACCCCACTATGGCTACACCTTC
TRBJ2-7,-,TRBV7-6,-,CASSVLQGYEQYF,TGTGCCAGCAGCGTCCTACAGGGCTACGAGCAGTACTTC
TRBJ1-6,TRBD1,TRBV7-6,-,CASSSDRAAYNSPLHF,TGTGCCAGCAGCTCTGACAGGGCGGCCTATAATTCACCCCTCCACTTT
TRBJ1-3,-,TRBV11-2,once,CASSPDPQNTIYF,TGTGCCAGCAGCCCCGACCCCCAAAACACCATATATTTT
TRBJ2-3,TRBD2,TRBV4-2,-,CASSPGLAGGPGTDTQYF,TGTGCCAGCAGCCCGGGACTAGCGGGGGGGCCGGGCACAGATACGCAGTATTTT
TRBJ1-2,-,TRBV19,-,CASSSWTDGYTF,TGTGCCAGTAGTTCCTGGACGGATGGCTACACCTTC
TRBJ1-1,TRBD1,TRBV18,-,CASSRDRGRVDTEAFF,TGTGCCAGCTCACGGGACAGGGGGCGAGTTGACACTGAAGCTTTCTTT
TRBJ1-3,TRBD1,TRBV19,-,CASTSTGGRNTIYF,TGTGCCAGTACCTCGACAGGGGGTCGAAACACCATATATTTT
TRBJ2-7,-,TRBV5-5,-,CASSFEQLAYEQYF,TGTGCCAGCAGCTTTGAGCAGCTCGCCTACGAGCAGTACTTC
TRBJ2-2,TRBD2,TRBV5-1,-,CASLQTSSAGELFF,TGCGCCAGCCTCCAGACTAGCAGTGCCGGGGAGCTGTTTTTT
TRBJ2-3,TRBD2,TRBV5-1,-,CASSLGGLADTDTQYF,TGCGCCAGCAGCTTGGGGGGACTAGCGGACACAGATACGCAGTATTTT
TRBJ2-7,-,TRBV7-2,-,CASSPFAGTGEQYF,TGTGCCAGCAGCCCGTTCGCAGGGACGGGCGAGCAGTACTTC
TRBJ1-4,-,TRBV6-5,-,CASSYGQGRGKLFF,TGTGCCAGCAGTTACGGGCAGGGGAGGGGAAAACTGTTTTTT
TRBJ1-3,-,TRBV7-9,-,CASSFRRALDSGNTIYF,TGTGCCAGCAGCTTCCGCAGGGCCCTCGACTCTGGAAACACCATATATTTT
TRBJ2-7,-,TRBV11-2,-,CASSLSDSLTYEQYF,TGTGCCAGCAGCTTAAGTGACAGCCTTACCTACGAGCAGTACTTC
TRBJ2-3,-,TRBV18,-,CASSLEMTTDTQYF,TGTGCCAGCTCACTTGAGATGACCACAGATACGCAGTATTTT
TRBJ1-5,-,TRBV5-1,few,CASSLDIDQPQHF,TGCGCCAGCAGCTTGGACATTGATCAGCCCCAGCATTTT
TRBJ1-6,-,TRBV11-2,-,CASSLGSYRVSNSPLHF,TGTGCCAGCAGCTTAGGGTCTTATCGGGTTTCTAATTCACCCCTCCACTTT
TRBJ1-3,-,TRBV28,-,CASSSGRHSGNTIYF,TGTGCCAGCAGCTCCGGCAGGCACTCTGGAAACACCATATATTTT
TRBJ1-6,TRBD1,TRBV4-3,-,CASSHAGQVNSPLHF,TGCGCCAGCAGCCACGCGGGACAGGTTAATTCACCCCTCCACTTT
TRBJ1-5,-,TRBV5-1,-,CASSTSGLNQPQHF,TGCGCCAGCAGCACGTCCGGCCTCAATCAGCCCCAGCATTTT
TRBJ1-2,TRBD1,TRBV6-5,-,CASSYAGQDNYGYTF,TGTGCCAGCAGTTACGCGGGACAGGACAACTATGGCTACACCTTC
TRBJ2-3,-,TRBV2,once,CASNPVGVRTDTQYF,TGTGCCAGCAACCCTGTAGGGGTCCGCACAGATACGCAGTATTTT
TRBJ1-6,-,TRBV19,once,CASTRAGVGSPLHF,TGTGCCAGTACGAGGGCAGGGGTCGGATCACCCCTCCACTTT
TRBJ1-4,-,TRBV6-6,-,CASSYSGDRTNEKLFF,TGTGCCAGCAGTTACTCGGGCGACAGAACTAATGAAAAACTGTTTTTT
TRBJ1-5,-,TRBV18,-,CASSPRDTSNQPQHF,TGTGCCAGCTCACCCAGGGACACCAGCAATCAGCCCCAGCATTTT
TRBJ1-3,-,TRBV6-5,-,CASRRVSSGNTIYF,TGTGCCAGCAGAAGAGTCTCTTCAGGAAACACCATATATTTT
TRBJ2-7,TRBD1,TRBV7-9,-,CASSSGQVASF,TGTGCCAGCAGCTCAGGACAGGTTGCCTCCTTC
TRBJ1-1,-,TRBV11-2,-,CASSLDLGAGAEAFF,TGTGCCAGCAGCTTAGATCTTGGGGCAGGGGCTGAAGCTTTCTTT
TRBJ2-4,TRBD2,TRBV6-6,-,CASRYSGGTAKNIQYF,TGTGCCAGCAGATATTCGGGGGGGACAGCCAAAAACATTCAGTACTTC
TRBJ2-1,-,TRBV29-1,-,CSVEGRASYNEQFF,TGCAGCGTTGAAGGCCGAGCCTCCTACAATGAGCAGTTCTTC
TRBJ2-5,TRBD1,TRBV5-4,-,CASSWGTGGAGETQYF,TGTGCCAGCAGCTGGGGGACAGGGGGCGCCGGGGAGACCCAGTACTTC
TRBJ2-1,-,TRBV5-6,-,CASRSQIRGSYNEQFF,TGTGCCAGCAGGAGTCAAATTCGGGGCTCCTACAATGAGCAGTTCTTC